This TCR beta chain was captured in a study of HIV-infected children after antiretroviral therapy interruption. About the research overall: Interruption-arm sampling covered weeks 0, 12, interruption end (24 or 48), and about 3 years post-study.

A 3' RACE protocol on RNA, with unique molecular identifiers, produced the TCR library. From the 3' RACE reads, TCRdb called clonotypes with MiXCR, one entry per CDR3 protein. This sample carries fewer than 45,000 distinct CDR3 sequences, about 6% of them seen once, and the ten largest clones take just under 1%. Treatment given: PENTA 11 planned treatment interruption arm or continuous ART arm. There are many counts of this clonotype. Trimming left V 1 base short and J 5 bases short, with 11 bases between. Germline V gene data show CDR1 as MNHEY and CDR2 as SVGAGI. There are 15 residues in the CDR3. The rearrangement uses TRBV6-5 and TRBJ2-2; D ambiguous. Material: CD45RA+ CD4+ T cells from PBMCs, pooled from several time points, obtained from a donor given antiretroviral therapy, either interrupted or continuous. Subset in this sample: naive CD4+ CD45RA+ CD45RO- T cells. This sequence originates from a pool of human donors with HIV. Here the CDR3 reads CASSYFASKTGELFF. The CDR3 DNA follows: TGTGCCAGCAGTTACTTCGCCAGTAAGACCGGGGAGCTGTTTTTT.